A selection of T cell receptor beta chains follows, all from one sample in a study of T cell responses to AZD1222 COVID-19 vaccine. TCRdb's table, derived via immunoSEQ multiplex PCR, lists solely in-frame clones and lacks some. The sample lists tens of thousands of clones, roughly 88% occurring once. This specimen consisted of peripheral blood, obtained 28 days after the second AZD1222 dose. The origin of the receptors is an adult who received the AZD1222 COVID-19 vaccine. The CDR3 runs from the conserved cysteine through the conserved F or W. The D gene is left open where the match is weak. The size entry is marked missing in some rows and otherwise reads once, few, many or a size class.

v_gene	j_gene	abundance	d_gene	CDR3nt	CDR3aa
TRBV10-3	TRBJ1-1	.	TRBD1	TGTGCCATCCGGACAGGCTTCACTGAAGCTTTCTTT	CAIRTGFTEAFF
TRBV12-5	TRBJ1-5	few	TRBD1	TGTGCTAGTGGCCGGACGACAGGGGGCAATCAGCCCCAGCATTTT	CASGRTTGGNQPQHF
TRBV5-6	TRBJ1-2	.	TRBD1	TGTGCCAGCAGACAGGGGTCCATCGGCTACACCTTC	CASRQGSIGYTF
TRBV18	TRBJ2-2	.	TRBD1	TGTGCCAGCTCACCCGGACAGGGCTCGAATTTATACACCGGGGAGCTGTTTTTT	CASSPGQGSNLYTGELFF
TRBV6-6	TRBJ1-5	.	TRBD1	TGTGCCGGGGGACAGGGAAACAATCAGCCCCAGCATTTT	CAGGQGNNQPQHF
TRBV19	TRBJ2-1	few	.	TGTGCCAGTAGCAACCACAGGGCCCCCTACAATGAGCAGTTCTTC	CASSNHRAPYNEQFF
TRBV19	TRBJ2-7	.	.	TGTGCCAGTAGTATAGTCCCAGGGATCGAGCAGTACTTC	CASSIVPGIEQYF
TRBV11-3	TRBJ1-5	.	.	TGTGCCAGCAGCCTTACAGATATTAGCAATCAGCCCCAGCATTTT	CASSLTDISNQPQHF
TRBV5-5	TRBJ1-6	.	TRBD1	TGTGCCAGCAGCTTCGGGACAGGTTCACCCCTCCACTTT	CASSFGTGSPLHF
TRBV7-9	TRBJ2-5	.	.	TGTGCCAGCAGCTTAAATAGTCCCCTTAAGACCCAGTACTTC	CASSLNSPLKTQYF
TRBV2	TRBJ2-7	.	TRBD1	TGTGCCAGCACCTTCGACAGGGGGCTCTACGAGCAGTACTTC	CASTFDRGLYEQYF
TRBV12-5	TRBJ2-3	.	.	TGTGCTAGTGGTCCCGCCCGGGCGTGGGATACGCAGTATTTT	CASGPARAWDTQYF
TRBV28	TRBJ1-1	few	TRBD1	TGTGCCAGCAGTTTATCGGACAGGGATAACACTGAAGCTTTCTTT	CASSLSDRDNTEAFF
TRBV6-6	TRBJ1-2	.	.	TGTGCCAGCAGTTACCCGAGGGCAGGAAATAACTATGGCTACACCTTC	CASSYPRAGNNYGYTF
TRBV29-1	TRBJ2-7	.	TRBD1	TGCAGCGTTGACAGCGAAGGGGGCGCTTTCGGGTCCTACGAGCAGTACTTC	CSVDSEGGAFGSYEQYF